These 6 T cell receptor beta chains came from one sample sequenced in a study of blood T cell repertoires in COVID-19. Clones were read by immunoSEQ multiplex PCR, and TCRdb kept only the in-frame ones, dropping some. The sample carries some 210,000 clones, almost 85% recorded once. The sequenced material came from peripheral blood. The receptor source for this set is a woman aged 50 to 60 with active or convalescent COVID-19.

The chain is built from TRBV6-4 and TRBJ1-1; a possible D gene is TRBD1 (6 bases). Germline V CDR1 and CDR2: MRHNA, SNTAGT. V lost 8 bases and J lost 2, with 15 bases in between. This CDR3 contains 14 residues. This CDR3 is CASSLGGENTEAFF. CDR3 sequence (DNA): TGTGCCAGCTCGCTAGGGGGAGAAAACACTGAAGCTTTCTTT.

The chain recombines TRBV5-4 with TRBJ2-5; 8 bases agree with TRBD2. J gave up 2 bases and V 6 bases, and 3 bases lay outside the gene matches. CDR1 is SGHNT and CDR2 is YYREEE in the germline V gene (reference sequence). The CDR3 length is 13 residues. CDR3 in amino acids: CASTAGGQETQYF. DNA for the CDR3: TGTGCCAGCACCGCGGGGGGACAAGAGACCCAGTACTTC.

The rearrangement joins TRBV10-3 to TRBJ2-1; TRBD2 matches 8 bases. After removal of 4 bases from V and 10 bases from J, the junction contained 18 bases not matched to a gene. The CDR3 length is 17 residues. CDR1 and CDR2 (germline): ENHRY, SYGVKD. The CDR3 region has the DNA TGTGCCATCAGTGGCCACCCGGGGGATAGCGGGGACGAGGAGCAGTTCTTC. Encoded protein: CAISGHPGDSGDEEQFF.

V and J are TRBV7-8 and TRBJ2-7, with D possibly being TRBD1 (7 bases). CDR1 and CDR2 from the germline V gene are SGHVS and FQNEAQ. This CDR3 is 15 amino acids long. V dropped 0 bases and J dropped 0 bases, with 9 bases sitting between them. CDR3 sequence (DNA): TGTGCCAGCAGCTTAGCGCAGGGGGGCTCCTACGAGCAGTACGTC. Protein product: CASSLAQGGSYEQYV.

J is TRBJ2-5 and V is TRBV6-5, with 8 bases lining up with TRBD2. The CDR3 has 15 amino acids. V gave up 4 bases and J gave up 2 bases; unmatched junction bases: 6. CDR1 MNHEY and CDR2 SVGAGI come from the germline V gene. Written as DNA, the CDR3 is TGTGCCAGCAGTTGGAGCGGGGGACTTCAAGAGACCCAGTACTTC. Encoded protein: CASSWSGGLQETQYF.

This clone was seen only a few times. The chain employs TRBV5-4 and TRBJ2-3; 7 nucleotides match TRBD2. V shed 0 bases and J 4 bases; nucleotides not matched to a gene: 5. The CDR3 loop spans 15 amino acids. CDR1 SGHNT and CDR2 YYREEE come from the germline V gene (reference sequence). The CDR3 region has the DNA TGTGCCAGCAGCTTGGAAGCTAGCGGCGCAGATACGCAGTATTTT. Translation gives CASSLEASGADTQYF.